This TCR beta chain originates from a study of CD8 T cells in Susac syndrome. Study context: At the time of blood draw, patients with Susac syndrome were therapy-naive, receiving corticosteroids, or receiving intravenous immunoglobulin alone.

cDNA came from roughly 0.53 to 1 ug RNA primed by random hexamers. Using its own MiXCR run on the immunoSEQ multiplex PCR reads, TCRdb lists one record per CDR3 protein. The repertoire holds roughly 190,000 distinct CDR3 sequences, roughly nine tenths seen once, with around 0.1% in the top ten. Comment on this clonotype: Antigen: not known.

CDR1 is LGHDT, CDR2 YNNKEL, per germline (reference sequence). There are 14 residues in the CDR3. Trimming took 4 bases from V and 8 from J; bases not matched to a gene: 10. General study points: Clonal expansion did not appear in Susac syndrome CD4+ T cell repertoires.

This TCR derives from a human donor with Susac syndrome. The V and J genes are TRBV3-1 and TRBJ2-7, with 8 bases aligning to TRBD2. The sequenced material came from CD4+ T cells from PBMCs. CDR3 in DNA: TGTGCCAGCAGCCCCCGGGGGGGCGGAATAAAGCAGTACTTC. The encoded protein is CASSPRGGGIKQYF.